This TCR beta chain was observed in a study of tumor-infiltrating lymphocytes in primary liver carcinoma. The template, around 520 ng total RNA, yielded TCR beta cDNA made with a constant-region primer. Three rounds of nested multiplex PCR with slightly modified ARM-PCR produced TCR beta libraries. The two initial PCR rounds, around 11 cycles each, used TRBV1-TRBV30 forward and C-beta reverse primers. TCRdb re-called the multiplex PCR reads with MiXCR, one entry per CDR3 protein. This table holds about 32,000 distinct CDR3 sequences, less than 85% found once. For this clonotype: Antigen: not known. One junction end does not reproduce the germline sequence, and a read error may be involved.

Germline V CDR1 and CDR2: SQVTM, ANQGSEA. The CDR3 sequence is 15 residues long. Regarding the study as a whole: Tumor specimens were characterized by a significantly higher top-250-clone fraction than blood (p = 0.039). Just about 7.5-25% of leading clones were found in every one of five regions.

Co-extraction of both nucleic acids (RNA and DNA) used about 20-33 mg of unsorted bulk tissue. This chain joins TRBV29-1 and TRBJ1-1; D is unclear. Sequencing was carried out using liver tumor tissue from sampling region 4. Subset meaning: tumor region T4, right-lateral pole. The clonotype comes from a man aged 35 to 55 with primary liver carcinoma and hepatitis B virus infection. CDR3 nucleotides: TGCAGCGTTCGAGCGGGGTGGGGAATGAACACTGAAACTTTCTTC. Translating it yields CSVRAGWGMNTETFF.